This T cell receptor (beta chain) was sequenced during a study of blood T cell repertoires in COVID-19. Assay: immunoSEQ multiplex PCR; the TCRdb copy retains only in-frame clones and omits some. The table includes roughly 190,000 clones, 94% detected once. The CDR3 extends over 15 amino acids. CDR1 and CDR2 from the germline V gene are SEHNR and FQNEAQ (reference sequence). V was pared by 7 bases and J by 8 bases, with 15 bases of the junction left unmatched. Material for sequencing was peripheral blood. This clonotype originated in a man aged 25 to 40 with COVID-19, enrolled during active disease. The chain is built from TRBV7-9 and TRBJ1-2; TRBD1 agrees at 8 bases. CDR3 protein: CASNKPGQDRQGYTF. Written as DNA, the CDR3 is TGTGCCAGCAATAAACCGGGACAGGACCGGCAGGGCTACACCTTC.